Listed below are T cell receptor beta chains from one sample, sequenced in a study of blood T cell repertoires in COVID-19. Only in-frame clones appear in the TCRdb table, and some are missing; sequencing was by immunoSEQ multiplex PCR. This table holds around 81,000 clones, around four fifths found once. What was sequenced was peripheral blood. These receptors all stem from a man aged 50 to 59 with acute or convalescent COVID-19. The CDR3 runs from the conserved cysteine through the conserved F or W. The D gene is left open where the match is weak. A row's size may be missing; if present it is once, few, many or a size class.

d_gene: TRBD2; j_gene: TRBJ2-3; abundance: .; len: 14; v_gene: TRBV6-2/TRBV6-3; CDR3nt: TGTGCCAGCAGTTTTAGCGGGAGCACAGATACGCAGTATTTT; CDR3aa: CASSFSGSTDTQYF
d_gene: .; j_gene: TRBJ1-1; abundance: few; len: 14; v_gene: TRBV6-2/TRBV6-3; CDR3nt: TGTGCCAGCAGTTCCGGGATTAGTAACACTGAAGCTTTCTTT; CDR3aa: CASSSGISNTEAFF
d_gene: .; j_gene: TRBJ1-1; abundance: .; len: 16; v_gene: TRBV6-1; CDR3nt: TGTGCCAGCAGTGAACAGATCCTCGGGGAGAGGACTGAAGCTTTCTTT; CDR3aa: CASSEQILGERTEAFF
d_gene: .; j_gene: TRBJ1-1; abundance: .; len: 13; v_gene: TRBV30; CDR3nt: TGTGCCTGGAATCGGGATCTGAACACTGAAGCTTTCTTT; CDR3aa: CAWNRDLNTEAFF
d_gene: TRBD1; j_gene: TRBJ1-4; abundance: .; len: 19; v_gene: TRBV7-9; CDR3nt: TGTGCCAGCAGCTACAACAGGGGTCCTCTCGGCGCAACTAATGAAAAACTGTTTTTT; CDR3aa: CASSYNRGPLGATNEKLFF
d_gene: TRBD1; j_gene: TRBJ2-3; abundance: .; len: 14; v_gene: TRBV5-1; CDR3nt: TGCGCCAGCTTCAGGGACAGGGAGACAGATACGCAGTATTTT; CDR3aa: CASFRDRETDTQYF
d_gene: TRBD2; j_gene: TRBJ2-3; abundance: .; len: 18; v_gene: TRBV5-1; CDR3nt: TGCGCCAGCAGCGCCCTAGCGGGGGGTAGATTAGGCACAGATACGCAGTATTTT; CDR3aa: CASSALAGGRLGTDTQYF
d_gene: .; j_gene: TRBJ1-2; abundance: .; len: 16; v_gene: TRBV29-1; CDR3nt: TGCAGCGTTGAAAGAGGGACATCGGGGGGTAACTATGGCTACACCTTC; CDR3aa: CSVERGTSGGNYGYTF
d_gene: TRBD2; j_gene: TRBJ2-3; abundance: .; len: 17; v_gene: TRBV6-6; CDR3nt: TGTGCCAGCAGCCGACTAGCGGGGGGGCCGGTTTCAGATACGCAGTATTTT; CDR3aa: CASSRLAGGPVSDTQYF
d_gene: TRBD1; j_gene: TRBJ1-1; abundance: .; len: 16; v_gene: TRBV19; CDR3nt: TGTGCCAGTATCCCGGGTGGGGACAGGGGGTTTTTGGGAGCTTTCTTT; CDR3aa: CASIPGGDRGFLGAFF
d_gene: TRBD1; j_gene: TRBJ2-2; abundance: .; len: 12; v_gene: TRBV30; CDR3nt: TGTGCCTTCTCGACAGGGCCCGGGGAGCTGTTTTTT; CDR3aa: CAFSTGPGELFF
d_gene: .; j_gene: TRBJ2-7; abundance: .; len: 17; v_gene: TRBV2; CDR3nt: TGTGCCAGCAGTGTACCTAGCGCCCAGGGTCCCTCCTACGAGCAGTACTTC; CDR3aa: CASSVPSAQGPSYEQYF
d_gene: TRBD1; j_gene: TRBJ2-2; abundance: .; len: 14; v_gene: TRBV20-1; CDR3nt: TGCAGTGCTAGTGGGACAGGGGAGACCGGGGAGCTGTTTTTT; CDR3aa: CSASGTGETGELFF
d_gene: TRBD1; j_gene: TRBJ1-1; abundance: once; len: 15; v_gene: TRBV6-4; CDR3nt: TGTGCCAGCCGTGAAACAGGGGGCAGGAACACTGAAGCTTTCTTT; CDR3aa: CASRETGGRNTEAFF
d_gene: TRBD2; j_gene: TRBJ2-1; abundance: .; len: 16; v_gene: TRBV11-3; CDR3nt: TGTGCCAGCAGCCGGGGGGATAGCGGGGCCTACAATGAGCAGTTCTTC; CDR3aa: CASSRGDSGAYNEQFF
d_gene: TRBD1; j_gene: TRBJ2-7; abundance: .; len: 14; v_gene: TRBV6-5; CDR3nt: TGTGCCAGCAGCCAAAGACAGGGTGGAGGCGAGCAGTACTTC; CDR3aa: CASSQRQGGGEQYF
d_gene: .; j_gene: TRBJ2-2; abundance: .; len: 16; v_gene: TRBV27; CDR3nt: TGTGCCAGCAGTCCTTGGGGGGGCTCGAACACCGGGGAGCTGTTTTTT; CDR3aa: CASSPWGGSNTGELFF
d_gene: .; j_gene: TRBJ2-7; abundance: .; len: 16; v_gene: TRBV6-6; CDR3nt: TGTGCCAGCAGTAATACACTAGACACGGCAGCCTACGAGCAGTACTTC; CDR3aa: CASSNTLDTAAYEQYF
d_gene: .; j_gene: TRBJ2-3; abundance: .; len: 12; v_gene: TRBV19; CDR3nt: TGTGCCAGTAGCCCCCCAGGGTATACGCAGTATTTT; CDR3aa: CASSPPGYTQYF
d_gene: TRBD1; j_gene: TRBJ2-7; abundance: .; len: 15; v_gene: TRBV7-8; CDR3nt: TGTGCCAGCAGCTTACTGGGGACAGGGGGCTTCGAGCAGTACTTC; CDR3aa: CASSLLGTGGFEQYF
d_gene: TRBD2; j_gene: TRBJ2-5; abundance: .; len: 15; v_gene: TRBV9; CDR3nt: TGTGCCAGCAGCGTTACCAGCGGGGGGGGAGAGACCCAGTACTTC; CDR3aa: CASSVTSGGGETQYF
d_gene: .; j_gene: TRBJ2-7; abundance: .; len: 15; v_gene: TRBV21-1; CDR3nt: TGTGCCAGCAGCAAAGGATACAGGGGGCTCCACGAGCAGTACTTC; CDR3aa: CASSKGYRGLHEQYF
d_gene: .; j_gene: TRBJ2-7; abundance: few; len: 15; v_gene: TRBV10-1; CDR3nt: TGCGCCAGCAGTGACGCTTCGGGAAGGACCTACGAGCAGTACTTC; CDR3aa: CASSDASGRTYEQYF
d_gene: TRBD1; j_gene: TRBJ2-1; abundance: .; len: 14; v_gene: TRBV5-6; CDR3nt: TGTGCCAGCAGCTTAGGGGACAGGGACAATGAGCAGTTCTTC; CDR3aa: CASSLGDRDNEQFF
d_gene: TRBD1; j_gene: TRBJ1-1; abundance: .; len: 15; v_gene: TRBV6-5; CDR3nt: TGTGCCAGCAGTCCCGGGACAGGGGCGTCTACTGAAGCTTTCTTT; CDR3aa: CASSPGTGASTEAFF
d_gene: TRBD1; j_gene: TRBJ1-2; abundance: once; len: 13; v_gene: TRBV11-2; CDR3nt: TGTGCCAGCAGCCAGGACAGGGGGCATGGCTACACCTTC; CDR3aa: CASSQDRGHGYTF
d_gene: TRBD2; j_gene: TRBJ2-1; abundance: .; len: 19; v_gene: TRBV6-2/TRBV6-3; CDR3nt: TGTGCCAGCAGCCCCCGCGGACTAGCGGGGGGGCAGATCAACAATGAGCAGTTCTTC; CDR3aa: CASSPRGLAGGQINNEQFF
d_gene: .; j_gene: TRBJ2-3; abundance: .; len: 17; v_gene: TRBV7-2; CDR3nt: TGTGCCAGCAGCTTAGAAGGTAAAACAGCTCCCACAGATACGCAGTATTTT; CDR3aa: CASSLEGKTAPTDTQYF
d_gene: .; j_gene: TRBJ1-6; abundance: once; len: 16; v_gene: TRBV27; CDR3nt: TGTGCCAGCAGACCGGCCCGGGTCCTCTATAATTCACCCCTCCACTTT; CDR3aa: CASRPARVLYNSPLHF
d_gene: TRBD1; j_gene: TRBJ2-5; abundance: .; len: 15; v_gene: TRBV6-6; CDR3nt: TGTGCCAGCAGGGAAACCAGGGGGCGCGCAGAGACCCAGTACTTC; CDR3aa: CASRETRGRAETQYF
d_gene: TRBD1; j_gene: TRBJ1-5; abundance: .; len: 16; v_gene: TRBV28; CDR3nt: TGTGCCAGCAGACGGGGAACAGGGGGCACCAATCAGCCCCAGCATTTT; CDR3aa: CASRRGTGGTNQPQHF
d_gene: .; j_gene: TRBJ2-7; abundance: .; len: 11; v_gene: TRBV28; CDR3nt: TGTGCCACCCGAAAGAGCTACGAGCAGTACTTC; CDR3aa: CATRKSYEQYF
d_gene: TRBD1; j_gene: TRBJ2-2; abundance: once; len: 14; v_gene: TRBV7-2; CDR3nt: TGTGCCAGCAGCCCTGACAGGGGAACCGGGGAGCTGTTTTTT; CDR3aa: CASSPDRGTGELFF
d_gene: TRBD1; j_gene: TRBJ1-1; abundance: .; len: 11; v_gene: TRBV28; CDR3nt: TGTGCCAGCAGAGGGGGCTCTGAAGCTTTCTTT; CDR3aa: CASRGGSEAFF
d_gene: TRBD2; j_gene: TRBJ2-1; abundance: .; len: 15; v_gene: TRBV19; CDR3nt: TGTGCCAGTAGTATTGTAGCGGGAGGGCCAGATGAGCAGTTCTTC; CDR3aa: CASSIVAGGPDEQFF
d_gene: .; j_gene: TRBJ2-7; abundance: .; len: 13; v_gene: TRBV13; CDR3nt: TGTGCCACCACGGGACTGGGGCTCTACGAGCAGTACTTC; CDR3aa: CATTGLGLYEQYF
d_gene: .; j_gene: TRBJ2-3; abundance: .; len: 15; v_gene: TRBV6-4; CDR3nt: TGTGCCAGCAGCTTGCGGGGCCTCAGCGCAGATACGCAGTATTTT; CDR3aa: CASSLRGLSADTQYF
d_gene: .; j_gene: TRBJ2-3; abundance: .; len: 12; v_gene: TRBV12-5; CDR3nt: TGTGCTAGTGGTTTGTCGACAGATACGCAGTATTTT; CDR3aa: CASGLSTDTQYF
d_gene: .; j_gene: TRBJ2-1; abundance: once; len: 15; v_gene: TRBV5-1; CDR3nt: TGCGCCAGCAGCTTGGGACTAGATGTTCATGGTGAGCAGTTCTTC; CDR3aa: CASSLGLDVHGEQFF
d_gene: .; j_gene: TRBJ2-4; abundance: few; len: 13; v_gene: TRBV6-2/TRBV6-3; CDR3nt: TGTGCCAGCAGTTACCTACAGCAAAACATTCAGTACTTC; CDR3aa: CASSYLQQNIQYF
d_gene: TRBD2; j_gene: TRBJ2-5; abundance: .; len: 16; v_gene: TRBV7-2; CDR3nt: TGTGCCAGCAGCCCGCGGGGCGGGGGGTTCCAAGAGACCCAGTACTTC; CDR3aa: CASSPRGGGFQETQYF
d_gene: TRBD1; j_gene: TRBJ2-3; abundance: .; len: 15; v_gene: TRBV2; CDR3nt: TGTGCCAGCAGCCAATGGACAGGGAGCACAGATACGCAGTATTTT; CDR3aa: CASSQWTGSTDTQYF
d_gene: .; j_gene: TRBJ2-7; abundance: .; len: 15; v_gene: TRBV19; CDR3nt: TGTGCCAGTACGGACGGGGTGGGGAACTCCTACGAGCAGTACTTC; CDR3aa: CASTDGVGNSYEQYF
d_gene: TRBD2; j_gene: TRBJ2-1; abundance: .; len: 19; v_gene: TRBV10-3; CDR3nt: TGTGCCATCAGTGAGTTGGGACTAGCGGGAGCTTTATCCTACAATGAGCAGTTCTTC; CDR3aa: CAISELGLAGALSYNEQFF
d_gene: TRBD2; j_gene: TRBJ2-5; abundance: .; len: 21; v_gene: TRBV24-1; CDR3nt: TGTGCCACCAGTGATTTGACCTCACGGGGGGGATCGGCGGGAGGCCAAGAGACCCAGTACTTC; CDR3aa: CATSDLTSRGGSAGGQETQYF
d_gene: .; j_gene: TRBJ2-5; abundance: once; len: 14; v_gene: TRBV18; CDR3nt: TGTGCCAGCTCCAGGGATATGGGGCAAGAGACCCAGTACTTC; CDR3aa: CASSRDMGQETQYF
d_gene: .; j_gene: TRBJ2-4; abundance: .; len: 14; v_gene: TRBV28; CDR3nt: TGTGCCACCCAGCCGGGACAAAGAAAAAACATTCAGTACTTC; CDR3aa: CATQPGQRKNIQYF